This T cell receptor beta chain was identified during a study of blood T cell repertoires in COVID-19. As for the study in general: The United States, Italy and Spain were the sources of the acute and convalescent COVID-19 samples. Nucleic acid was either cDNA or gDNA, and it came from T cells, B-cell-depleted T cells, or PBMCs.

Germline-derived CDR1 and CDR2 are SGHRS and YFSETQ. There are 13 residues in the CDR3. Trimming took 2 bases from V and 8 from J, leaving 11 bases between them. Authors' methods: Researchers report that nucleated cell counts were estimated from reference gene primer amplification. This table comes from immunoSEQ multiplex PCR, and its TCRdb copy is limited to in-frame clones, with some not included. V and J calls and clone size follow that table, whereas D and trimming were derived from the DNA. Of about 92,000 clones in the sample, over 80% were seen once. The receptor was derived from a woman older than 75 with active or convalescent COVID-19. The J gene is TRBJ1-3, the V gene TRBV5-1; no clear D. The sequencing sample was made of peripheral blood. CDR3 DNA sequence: TGCGCCAGCAGCTTCTGGGCCGGGGACACCATATATTTT. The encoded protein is CASSFWAGDTIYF.